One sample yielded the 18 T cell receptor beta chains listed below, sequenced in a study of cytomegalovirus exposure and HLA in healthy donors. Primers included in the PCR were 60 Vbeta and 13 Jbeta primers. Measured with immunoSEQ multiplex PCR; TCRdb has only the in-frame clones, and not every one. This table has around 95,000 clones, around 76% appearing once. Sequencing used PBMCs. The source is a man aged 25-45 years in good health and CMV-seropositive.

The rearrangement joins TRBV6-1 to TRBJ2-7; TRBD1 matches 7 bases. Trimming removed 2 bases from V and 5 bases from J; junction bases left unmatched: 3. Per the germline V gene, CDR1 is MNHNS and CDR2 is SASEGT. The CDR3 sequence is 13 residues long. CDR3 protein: CASSETGVDEQYF. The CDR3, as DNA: TGTGCCAGCAGTGAAACAGGGGTTGACGAGCAGTACTTC.

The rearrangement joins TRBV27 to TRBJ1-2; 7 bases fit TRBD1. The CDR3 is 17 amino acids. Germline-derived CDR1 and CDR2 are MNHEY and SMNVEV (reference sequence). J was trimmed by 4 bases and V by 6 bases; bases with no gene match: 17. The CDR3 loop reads CASSPPPNRGAFYGYTF. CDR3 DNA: TGTGCCAGCAGCCCGCCGCCGAACAGGGGCGCCTTCTATGGCTACACCTTC.

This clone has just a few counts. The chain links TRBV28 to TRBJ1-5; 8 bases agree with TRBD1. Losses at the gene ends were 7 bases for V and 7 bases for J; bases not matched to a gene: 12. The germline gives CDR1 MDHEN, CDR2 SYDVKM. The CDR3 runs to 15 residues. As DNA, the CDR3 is TGTGCCAGCATCCTGGGGACAGGCTTTAGGCAGCCCCAGCATTTT. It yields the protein CASILGTGFRQPQHF.

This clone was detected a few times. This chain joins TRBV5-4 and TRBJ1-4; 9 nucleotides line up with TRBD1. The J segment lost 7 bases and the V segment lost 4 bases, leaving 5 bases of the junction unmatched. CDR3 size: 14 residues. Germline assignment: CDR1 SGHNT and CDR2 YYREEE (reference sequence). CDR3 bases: TGTGCCAGCAGCGGAACAGGGGGCGGTGAAAAACTGTTTTTT. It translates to CASSGTGGGEKLFF.

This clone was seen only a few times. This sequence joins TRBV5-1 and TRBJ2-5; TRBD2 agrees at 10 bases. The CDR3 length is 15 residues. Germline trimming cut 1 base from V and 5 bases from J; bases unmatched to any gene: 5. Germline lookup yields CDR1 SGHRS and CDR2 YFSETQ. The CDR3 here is CASSLSGGAEETQYF. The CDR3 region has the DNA TGCGCCAGCAGCTTGAGCGGGGGGGCCGAGGAGACCCAGTACTTC.

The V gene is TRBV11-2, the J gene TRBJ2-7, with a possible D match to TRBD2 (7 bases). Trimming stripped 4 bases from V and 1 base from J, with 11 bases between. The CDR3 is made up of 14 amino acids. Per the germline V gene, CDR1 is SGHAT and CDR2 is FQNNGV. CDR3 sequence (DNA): TGTGCCAGCAGCTCGGGGGGCAGTTCCTACGAGCAGTACTTC. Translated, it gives CASSSGGSSYEQYF. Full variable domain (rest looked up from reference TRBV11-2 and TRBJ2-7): EAGVAQSPRYKIIEKRQSVAFWCNPISGHATLYWYQQILGQGPKLLIQFQNNGVVDDSQLPKDRFSAERLKGVDSTLKIQPAKLEDSAVYLCASSSGGSSYEQYFGPGTRLTVT.

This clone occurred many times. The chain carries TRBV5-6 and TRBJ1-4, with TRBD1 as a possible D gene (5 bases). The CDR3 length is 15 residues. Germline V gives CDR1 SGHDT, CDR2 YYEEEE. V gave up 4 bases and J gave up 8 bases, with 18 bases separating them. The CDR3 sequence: CASSRTTFKGEKLFF. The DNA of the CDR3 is TGTGCCAGCAGCCGTACGACATTCAAGGGGGAAAAACTGTTTTTT.

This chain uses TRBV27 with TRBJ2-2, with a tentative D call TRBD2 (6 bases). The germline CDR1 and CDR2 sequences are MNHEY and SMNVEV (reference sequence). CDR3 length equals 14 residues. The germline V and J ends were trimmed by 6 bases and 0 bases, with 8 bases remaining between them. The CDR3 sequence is CASSPGANTGELFF. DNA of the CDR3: TGTGCCAGCAGCCCGGGGGCGAACACCGGGGAGCTGTTTTTT.

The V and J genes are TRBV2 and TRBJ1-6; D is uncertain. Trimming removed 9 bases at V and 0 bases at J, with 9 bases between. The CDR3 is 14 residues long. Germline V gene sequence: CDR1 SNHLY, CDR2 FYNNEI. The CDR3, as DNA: TGTGCCAGTCAACTTAGCTCCTATAATTCACCCCTCCACTTT. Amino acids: CASQLSSYNSPLHF.

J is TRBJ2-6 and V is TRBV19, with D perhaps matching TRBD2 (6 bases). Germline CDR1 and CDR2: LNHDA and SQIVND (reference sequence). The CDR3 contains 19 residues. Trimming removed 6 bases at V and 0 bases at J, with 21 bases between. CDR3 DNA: TGTGCCAGTAGAGCCGGCCCAGGGAGGCGAACCTCTGGGGCCAACGTCCTGACTTTC. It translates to CASRAGPGRRTSGANVLTF. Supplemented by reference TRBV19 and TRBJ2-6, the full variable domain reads DGGITQSPKYLFRKEGQNVTLSCEQNLNHDAMYWYRQDPGQGLRLIYYSQIVNDFQKGDIAEGYSVSREKKESFPLTVTSAQKNPTAFYLCASRAGPGRRTSGANVLTFGAGSRLTVL.

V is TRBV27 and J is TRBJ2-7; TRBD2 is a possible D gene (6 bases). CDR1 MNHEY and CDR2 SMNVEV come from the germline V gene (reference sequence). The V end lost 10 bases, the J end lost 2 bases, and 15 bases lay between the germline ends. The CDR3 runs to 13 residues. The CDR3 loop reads CATRRGGTYEQYF. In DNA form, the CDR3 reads TGTGCCACCCGTCGCGGAGGGACCTACGAGCAGTACTTC.

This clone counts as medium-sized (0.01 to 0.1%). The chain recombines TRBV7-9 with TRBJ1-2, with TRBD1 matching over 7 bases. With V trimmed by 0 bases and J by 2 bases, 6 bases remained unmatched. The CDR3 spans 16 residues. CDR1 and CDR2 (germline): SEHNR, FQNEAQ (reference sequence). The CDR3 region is CASSLALETGNYGYTF. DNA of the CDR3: TGTGCCAGCAGCTTAGCTCTAGAGACAGGGAACTATGGCTACACCTTC.

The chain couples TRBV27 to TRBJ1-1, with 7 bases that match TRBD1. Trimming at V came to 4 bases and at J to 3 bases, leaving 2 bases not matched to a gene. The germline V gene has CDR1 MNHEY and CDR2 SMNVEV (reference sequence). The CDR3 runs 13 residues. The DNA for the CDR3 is TGTGCCAGCAGTTACAGGGGCTACACTGAAGCTTTCTTT. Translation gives CASSYRGYTEAFF.

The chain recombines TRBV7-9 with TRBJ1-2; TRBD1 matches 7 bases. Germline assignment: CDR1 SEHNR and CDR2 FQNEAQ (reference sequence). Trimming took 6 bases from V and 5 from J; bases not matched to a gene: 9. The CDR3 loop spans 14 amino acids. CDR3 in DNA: TGTGCCAGCAGGGGCCTAGACAGGGAGTATGGCTACACCTTC. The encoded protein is CASRGLDREYGYTF.

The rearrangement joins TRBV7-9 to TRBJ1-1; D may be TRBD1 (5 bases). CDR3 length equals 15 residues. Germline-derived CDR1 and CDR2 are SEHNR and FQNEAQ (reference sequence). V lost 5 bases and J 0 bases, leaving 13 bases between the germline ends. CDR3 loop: CASSPQTEMNTEAFF. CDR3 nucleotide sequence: TGTGCCAGCAGCCCCCAGACAGAAATGAACACTGAAGCTTTCTTT. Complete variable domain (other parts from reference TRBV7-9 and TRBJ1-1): DTGVSQNPRHKITKRGQNVTFRCDPISEHNRLYWYRQTLGQGPEFLTYFQNEAQLEKSRLLSDRFSAERPKGSFSTLEIQRTEQGDSAMYLCASSPQTEMNTEAFFGQGTRLTVV.

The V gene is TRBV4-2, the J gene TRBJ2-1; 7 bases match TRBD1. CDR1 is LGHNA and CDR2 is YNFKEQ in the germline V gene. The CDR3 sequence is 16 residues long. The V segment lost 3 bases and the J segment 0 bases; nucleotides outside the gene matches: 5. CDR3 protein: CASSHPTGSSYNEQFF. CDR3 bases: TGTGCCAGCAGCCACCCGACAGGGAGCTCCTACAATGAGCAGTTCTTC.

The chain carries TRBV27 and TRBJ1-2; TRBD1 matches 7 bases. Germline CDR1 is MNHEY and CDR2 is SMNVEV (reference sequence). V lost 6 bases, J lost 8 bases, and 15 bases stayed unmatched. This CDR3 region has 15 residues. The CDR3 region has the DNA TGTGCCAGCAGCCCGGGACAGAGTGGGACGTGGGGCTACACCTTC. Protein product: CASSPGQSGTWGYTF.

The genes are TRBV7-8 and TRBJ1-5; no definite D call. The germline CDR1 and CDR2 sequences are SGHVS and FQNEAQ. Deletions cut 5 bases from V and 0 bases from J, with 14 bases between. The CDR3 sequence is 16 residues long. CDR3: CASSPVTPHSNQPQHF. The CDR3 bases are TGTGCCAGCAGCCCAGTAACCCCGCATAGCAATCAGCCCCAGCATTTT. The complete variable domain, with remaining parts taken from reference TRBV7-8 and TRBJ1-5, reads GAGVSQSPRYKVAKRGQDVALRCDPISGHVSLFWYQQALGQGPEFLTYFQNEAQLDKSGLPSDRFFAERPEGSVSTLKIQRTQQEDSAVYLCASSPVTPHSNQPQHFGDGTRLSIL.